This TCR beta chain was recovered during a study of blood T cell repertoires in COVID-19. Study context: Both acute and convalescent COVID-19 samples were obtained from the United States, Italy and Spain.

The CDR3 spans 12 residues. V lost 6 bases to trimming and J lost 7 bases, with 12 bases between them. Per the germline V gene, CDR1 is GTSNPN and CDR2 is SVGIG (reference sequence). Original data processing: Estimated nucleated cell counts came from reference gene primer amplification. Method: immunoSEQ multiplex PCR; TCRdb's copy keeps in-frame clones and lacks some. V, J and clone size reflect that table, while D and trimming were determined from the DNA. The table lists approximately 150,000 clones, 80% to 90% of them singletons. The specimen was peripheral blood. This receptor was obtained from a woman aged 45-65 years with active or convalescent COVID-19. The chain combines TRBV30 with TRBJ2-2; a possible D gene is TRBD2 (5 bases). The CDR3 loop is CACLRGNGELFF. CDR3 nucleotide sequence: TGTGCCTGCCTTCGGGGTAACGGGGAGCTGTTTTTT.